These 13 T cell receptor beta chains originate from one sample sequenced in a study of T cell repertoires in cytomegalovirus infection. These receptors' targets are unknown. A single record per CDR3 protein comes from TCRdb applying MiXCR to the reads. The profile shows 800,000 to 950,000 distinct CDR3 sequences, over 25% of them singletons. The specimen was cultured CD8+ T cells from PBMCs, collected from culture after CMV antigen stimulation. These receptors originate from a human donor in good health (CMV status not recorded). Some clones in this sample may be carry-over from other donors' samples.

Only a few counts were recorded for this clonotype. The chain links TRBV6-1 to TRBJ1-5; D perhaps matches TRBD1 (5 bases). Germline CDR1 and CDR2: MNHNS and SASEGT. The V gene lost 1 base and the J gene lost 4 bases, with 11 bases spanning the gap. This CDR3 is 15 amino acids long. This CDR3 is CASSEGWDPNQPQHF. DNA for the CDR3: TGTGCCAGCAGTGAAGGTTGGGACCCTAATCAGCCCCAGCATTTT.

The gene calls are TRBV6-5 and TRBJ1-4, with D possibly TRBD1 on 6 matching bases. This CDR3 is 15 amino acids long. Deletions cut 0 bases from V and 8 bases from J, with 13 bases between. Germline V gene lookup returns CDR1 MNHEY and CDR2 SVGAGI. CDR3 DNA: TGTGCCAGCAGTTACTCCGGGGGGCCGGGGGAAAAACTGTTTTTT. This translates into CASSYSGGPGEKLFF.

This clonotype appeared a few times. This rearrangement joins TRBV7-6 to TRBJ1-2, with D tentatively TRBD1 (6 bases). V lost 1 base to trimming and J lost 1 base, with 10 bases between them. The CDR3 is 15 amino acids. Germline V gene lookup returns CDR1 SGHVS and CDR2 FNYEAQ. DNA of the CDR3: TGTGCCAGCAGCTTAGAGGACAGCCATAACTATGGCTACACCTTC. Its protein product is CASSLEDSHNYGYTF.

V is TRBV12-3 or TRBV12-4 and J is TRBJ2-3; D possibly corresponds to TRBD1 (5 bases). The CDR3 consists of 14 residues. The V end lost 3 bases, the J end lost 3 bases, and 10 bases lay between the germline ends. CDR3 loop: CASSFVRVTDTQYF. Here the CDR3 DNA reads TGTGCCAGCAGTTTTGTCAGGGTAACAGATACGCAGTATTTT.

This chain links TRBV19 with TRBJ1-6; D possibly corresponds to TRBD1 (6 bases). V lost 8 bases, J lost 10 bases, and 9 bases lay in between. This CDR3 contains 11 residues. CDR1 is LNHDA and CDR2 is SQIVND in the germline V gene (reference sequence). This chain's CDR3 is CASAQGSPLHF. The CDR3 DNA sequence: TGTGCCAGTGCACAGGGATCACCCCTCCACTTT.

This clonotype was observed once. The chain couples TRBV28 to TRBJ2-7, with D perhaps matching TRBD1 or TRBD2 (5 bases each). CDR3 length equals 17 residues. Trimming cost V 10 bases and J 0 bases, with 25 bases left between them. In germline, CDR1 is MDHEN, CDR2 SYDVKM. The CDR3 bases are TGTGCCACCTGTGGGTCTCCGGGGCCCCTGAGCTCCTACGAGCAGTACGTC. It encodes CATCGSPGPLSSYEQYV.

This chain joins TRBV6-4 and TRBJ2-1; 8 bases fit TRBD1. CDR3 length equals 14 residues. Unmatched junction bases numbered 7, after V lost 4 bases and J lost 8 bases. Per the germline V gene, CDR1 is MRHNA and CDR2 is SNTAGT. The CDR3 region has the DNA TGTGCCAGCAGTGTGGACAGGGTGGGCGATGAGCAGTTCTTC. It yields the protein CASSVDRVGDEQFF.

At least ten counts were recorded for this clonotype. The chain employs TRBV11-2 and TRBJ2-7; D is possibly TRBD1 or TRBD2 (5 bases each). CDR1 SGHAT and CDR2 FQNNGV come from the germline V gene. CDR3 length: 14 residues. Trimming removed 2 bases at V and 1 base at J, with 9 bases between. CDR3 region: CASSLRGRSYEQYF. In nucleotides, the CDR3 is TGTGCCAGCAGCTTAAGGGGACGGTCCTACGAGCAGTACTTC.

This clonotype occurred many times. The gene calls are TRBV11-2 and TRBJ2-3; 12 nucleotides align to TRBD2. The junction had 13 bases not matched to a gene; V was cut back by 3 bases and J by 3 bases. CDR3 length: 19 amino acids. Germline V CDR1 and CDR2: SGHAT, FQNNGV. CDR3 DNA sequence: TGTGCCAGCAGCTTTGGTTCAACTAGCGGGGGGCCATTGACAGATACGCAGTATTTT. As protein: CASSFGSTSGGPLTDTQYF.

This clonotype was detected many times. Here the CDR3 DNA reads TGTGCCAGCAGCTTATCGAGGACAGGGGTCCCAGAAAACTATGGCTACACCTTC. As protein: CASSLSRTGVPENYGYTF. V and J are TRBV7-9 and TRBJ1-2; 9 bases are shared with TRBD1. From germline, CDR1 is SEHNR and CDR2 FQNEAQ (reference sequence). V trimming: 2 bases; J trimming: 2 bases; junction bases outside the gene matches: 12. CDR3 length: 18 amino acids.

This chain joins TRBV2 and TRBJ2-5; 9 bases map to TRBD2. There are 15 residues in the CDR3. Trimming removed 6 bases from V and 3 bases from J; junction bases left unmatched: 8. From germline, CDR1 is SNHLY and CDR2 FYNNEI. CDR3 amino acids: CASRAGLAKKETQYF. CDR3 sequence (DNA): TGTGCCAGCAGAGCGGGACTAGCAAAGAAAGAGACCCAGTACTTC. Combining the CDR3 with reference TRBV2 and TRBJ2-5 gives the whole variable domain EPEVTQTPSHQVTQMGQEVILRCVPISNHLYFYWYRQILGQKVEFLVSFYNNEISEKSEIFDDQFSVERPDGSNFTLKIRSTKLEDSAMYFCASRAGLAKKETQYFGPGTRLLVL.

The sample holds a few counts of this clonotype. The chain uses TRBV11-2 and TRBJ2-5; no firm D call. Germline CDR1 is SGHAT and CDR2 is FQNNGV. This CDR3 spans 12 amino acids. Trimming removed 10 bases from V and 2 bases from J, with 11 bases in between. CDR3 DNA: TGTGCCACCTCGATGGGGCAAGAGACCCAGTACTTC. Translated: CATSMGQETQYF.

The V and J genes are TRBV6-2 or TRBV6-3 and TRBJ2-4, with a weak D call TRBD1 (6 bases). Trimming stripped 2 bases from V and 0 bases from J, with 14 bases between. CDR1 MNHEY and CDR2 SVGEGT come from the germline V gene. The CDR3 length is 17 residues. The CDR3 DNA reads TGTGCCAGCAGTTACCGGACAGCACAACTAGCCAAAAACATTCAGTACTTC. This translates into CASSYRTAQLAKNIQYF.